This T cell receptor beta chain was sequenced during a study of vaccination effects on CD4 cells after COVID-19. Study as a whole: All participants had two doses of either the BNT162b2 or mRNA-1273 vaccine.

The method was immunoSEQ multiplex PCR; TCRdb's version includes in-frame clones alone and lacks a portion of them. The sample includes some 77,000 clones, roughly 72% of them seen just once. Viral peptide pool expansion of antigen-specific CD4+ T cells preceded sequencing in the ViraFEST assay. Investigators separated out CD4+ T cells once approximately 9 days of culture had passed. Nobody among the vaccine recipients had prior SARS-CoV-2 infection (nucleocapsid antibodies were negative). Cultures had half their medium replaced with IL-2 medium on days 3 and 7. This clone was seen more than once but under ten times. The antigen remains undetermined. Trimming shortened V by 0 bases and J by 4 bases, and 6 bases separated the two germline ends. CDR1 and CDR2 (germline): SGHAT, FQDESV (reference sequence). The CDR3 length is 13 residues.

This receptor was identified in a human donor who received a COVID-19 vaccine. Sequencing used CD4+ T cells from PBMCs cultured with HCoV-OC43 spike peptides, obtained before COVID-19 vaccination. This sample's subset: HCoV-OC43 spike overlapping peptide pool stimulation. This rearrangement joins TRBV11-1 to TRBJ1-2; D is unclear. CDR3 coding DNA: TGTGCCAGCAGCTTAGCAGGGCCCTATGGCTACACCTTC. Amino acid sequence: CASSLAGPYGYTF.